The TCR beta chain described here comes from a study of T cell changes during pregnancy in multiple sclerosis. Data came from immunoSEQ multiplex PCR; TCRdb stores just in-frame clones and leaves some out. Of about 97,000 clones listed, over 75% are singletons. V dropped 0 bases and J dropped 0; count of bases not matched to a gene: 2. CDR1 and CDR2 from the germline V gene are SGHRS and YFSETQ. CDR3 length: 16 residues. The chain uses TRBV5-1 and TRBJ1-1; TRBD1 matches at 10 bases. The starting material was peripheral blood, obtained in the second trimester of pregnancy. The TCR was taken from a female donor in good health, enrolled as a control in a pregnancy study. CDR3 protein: CASSLGQGAMNTEAFF. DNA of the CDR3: TGCGCCAGCAGCTTGGGACAGGGGGCCATGAACACTGAAGCTTTCTTT. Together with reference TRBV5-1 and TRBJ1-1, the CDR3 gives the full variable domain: KAGVTQTPRYLIKTRGQQVTLSCSPISGHRSVSWYQQTPGQGLQFLFEYFSETQRNKGNFPGRFSGRQFSNSRSEMNVSTLELGDSALYLCASSLGQGAMNTEAFFGQGTRLTVV.